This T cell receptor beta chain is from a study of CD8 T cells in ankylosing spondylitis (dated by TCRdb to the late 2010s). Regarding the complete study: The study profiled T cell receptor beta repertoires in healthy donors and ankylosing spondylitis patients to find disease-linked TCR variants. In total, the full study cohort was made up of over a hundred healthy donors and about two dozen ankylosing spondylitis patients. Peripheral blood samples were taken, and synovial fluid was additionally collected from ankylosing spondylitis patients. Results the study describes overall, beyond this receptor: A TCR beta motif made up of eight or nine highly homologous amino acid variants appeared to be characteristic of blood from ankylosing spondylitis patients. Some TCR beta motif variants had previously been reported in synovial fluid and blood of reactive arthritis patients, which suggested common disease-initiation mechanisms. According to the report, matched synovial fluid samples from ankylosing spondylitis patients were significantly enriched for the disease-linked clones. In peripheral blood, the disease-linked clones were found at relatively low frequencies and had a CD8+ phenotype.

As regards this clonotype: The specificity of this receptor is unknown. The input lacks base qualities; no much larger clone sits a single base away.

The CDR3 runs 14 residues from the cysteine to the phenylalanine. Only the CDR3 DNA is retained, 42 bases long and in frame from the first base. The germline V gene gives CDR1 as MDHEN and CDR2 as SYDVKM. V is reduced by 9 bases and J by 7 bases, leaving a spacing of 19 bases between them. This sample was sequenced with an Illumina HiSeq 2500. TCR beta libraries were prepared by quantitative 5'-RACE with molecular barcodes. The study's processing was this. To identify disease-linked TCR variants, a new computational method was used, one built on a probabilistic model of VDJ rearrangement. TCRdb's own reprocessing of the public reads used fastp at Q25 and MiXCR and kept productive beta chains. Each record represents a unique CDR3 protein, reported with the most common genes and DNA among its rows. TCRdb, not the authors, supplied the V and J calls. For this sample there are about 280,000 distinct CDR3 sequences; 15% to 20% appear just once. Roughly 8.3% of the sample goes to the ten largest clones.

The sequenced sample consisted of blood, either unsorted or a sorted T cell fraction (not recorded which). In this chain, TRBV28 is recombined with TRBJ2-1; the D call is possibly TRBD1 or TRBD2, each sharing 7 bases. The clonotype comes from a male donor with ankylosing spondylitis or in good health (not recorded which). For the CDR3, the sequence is CASLPGGGRNEQFF. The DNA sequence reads TGTGCCAGTTTACCAGGGGGGGGAAGGAATGAGCAGTTCTTC.